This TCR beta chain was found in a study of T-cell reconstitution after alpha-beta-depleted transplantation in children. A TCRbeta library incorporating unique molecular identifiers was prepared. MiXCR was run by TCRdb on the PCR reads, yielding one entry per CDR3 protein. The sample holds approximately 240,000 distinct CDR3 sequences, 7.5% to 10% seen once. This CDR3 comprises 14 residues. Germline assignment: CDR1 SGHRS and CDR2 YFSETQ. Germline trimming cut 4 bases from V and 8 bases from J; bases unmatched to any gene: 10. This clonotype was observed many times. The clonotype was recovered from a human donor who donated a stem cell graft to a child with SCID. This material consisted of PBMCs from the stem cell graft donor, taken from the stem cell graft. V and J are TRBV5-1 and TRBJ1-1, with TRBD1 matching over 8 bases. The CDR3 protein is CASSPNPTGEEAFF. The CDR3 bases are TGCGCCAGCAGCCCCAACCCGACAGGGGAGGAAGCTTTCTTT.